These 2 T cell receptor beta chains came from one sample sequenced in a study of blood T cell repertoires in COVID-19. Only in-frame clones appear in the TCRdb table, and some are missing; sequencing was by immunoSEQ multiplex PCR. The sample gives just under 65,000 clones, roughly 85% of which show up once; just over 40% is in the top ten. The specimen was peripheral blood. Receptors originate from a human donor in a cohort sampled during active COVID-19.

The chain is built from TRBV7-6 and TRBJ2-3; 9 bases align to TRBD2. CDR1 and CDR2 from the germline V gene are SGHVS and FNYEAQ. Germline trimming cut 5 bases from V and 3 bases from J; bases unmatched to any gene: 9. This CDR3 is 16 amino acids long. The CDR3 region is CASSTLTSGRTDTQYF. In DNA form, the CDR3 reads TGTGCCAGCAGCACTCTTACTAGCGGGCGAACAGATACGCAGTATTTT.

The rearrangement uses TRBV2 and TRBJ1-2; unclear D gene. The CDR3 loop spans 15 amino acids. Germline CDR1 is SNHLY and CDR2 is FYNNEI. Trimming shortened V by 5 bases and J by 8 bases, and 21 bases separated the two germline ends. CDR3 loop: CASSQKNDRGVGYTF. CDR3 bases: TGTGCCAGCAGTCAGAAAAACGACCGAGGTGTGGGCTACACCTTC.